This T cell receptor beta chain appears in the sequencing data of a study of technical replicates of blood from several donors. Produced via immunoSEQ multiplex PCR; TCRdb's table is partial and in-frame only. Of about 80,000 clones listed, 95% to 98% are singletons. CDR1 and CDR2 from the germline V gene are LGHNT and FRNRAP. Trimming took 7 bases from V and 2 from J, leaving 18 bases between them. The CDR3 is made up of 16 amino acids. V usage is TRBV12-5 and J usage is TRBJ1-3, with a possible D match to TRBD1 (6 bases). This sequence originates from a human donor in good health. The sequenced sample was T cells isolated from PBMCs. The chain's CDR3 is CASAKGQTQAGNTIYF. CDR3 coding DNA: TGTGCTAGTGCGAAAGGACAGACCCAGGCTGGAAACACCATATATTTT.